One T cell receptor beta chain is described in this entry. Antigen: not known. This record comes from a study of blood T cells in healthy people across ages. Regarding the study as a whole: With age, beta diversity per million T cells declined roughly linearly, significantly by approximately 40.

Together with a sample-barcoded 5' primer, a J-beta primer mix was included in a second PCR lasting about 6 to 12 cycles. TCRdb re-called the 5' RACE reads through MiXCR, storing one row per CDR3 protein. The sample holds about 1.1 million distinct CDR3 sequences, 30% to 40% seen once. Trimming took off 5 bases at V and 2 bases at J, with 16 bases between the two ends. The germline gives CDR1 MNHEY, CDR2 SMNVEV (reference sequence). The CDR3 loop spans 16 amino acids. Sequencing input: blood. This TCR came from a man aged 18 to 30 in good health. The chain uses TRBV27 and TRBJ1-5; weak D call: TRBD1 (5 bases). CDR3: CASSPRGYSGNQPQHF. The CDR3 coding sequence is TGTGCCAGCAGTCCACGGGGGTACTCGGGCAATCAGCCCCAGCATTTT.